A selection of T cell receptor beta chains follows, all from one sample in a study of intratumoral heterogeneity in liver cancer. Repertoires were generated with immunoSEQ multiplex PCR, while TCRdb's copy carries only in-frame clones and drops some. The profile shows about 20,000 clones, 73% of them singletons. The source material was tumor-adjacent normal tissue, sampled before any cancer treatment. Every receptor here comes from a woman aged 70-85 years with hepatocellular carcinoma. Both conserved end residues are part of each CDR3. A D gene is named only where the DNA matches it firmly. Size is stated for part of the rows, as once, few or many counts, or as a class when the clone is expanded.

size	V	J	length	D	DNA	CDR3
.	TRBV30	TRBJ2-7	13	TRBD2	TGTGCCTGGAGTGTCTACGGCGGGGGAGAGCAGTACTTC	CAWSVYGGGEQYF
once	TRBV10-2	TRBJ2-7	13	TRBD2	TGCGCCAGCAGTCCTAGCGGGAGTTACGAGCAGTACTTC	CASSPSGSYEQYF
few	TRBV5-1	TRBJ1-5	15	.	TGCGCCAGCAGCTTCGCAGGGTTGGGCAATCAGCCCCAGCATTTT	CASSFAGLGNQPQHF
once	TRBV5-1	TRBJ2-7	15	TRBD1	TGCGCCAGCAGCTCAACACAGGGGACCCCCTACGAGCAGTACTTC	CASSSTQGTPYEQYF
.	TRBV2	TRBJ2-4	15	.	TGTGCCAGCAGTTTGGCGGGGCAGGCCAAAAACATTCAGTACTTC	CASSLAGQAKNIQYF
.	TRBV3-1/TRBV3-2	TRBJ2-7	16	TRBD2	TGTGCCAGCAGCCAACGGCCAGCGGGAGATCCCTACGAGCAGTACTTC	CASSQRPAGDPYEQYF
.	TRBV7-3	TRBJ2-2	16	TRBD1	TGTGCCAGCAGCTTCTGGACAGGGACGAACACCGGGGAGCTGTTTTTT	CASSFWTGTNTGELFF
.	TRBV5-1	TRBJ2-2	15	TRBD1	TGCGCCACCCGACAGGGATCAACGAACACCGGGGAGCTGTTTTTT	CATRQGSTNTGELFF
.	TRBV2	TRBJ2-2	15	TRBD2	TGTGCCAGCAGCGCAGCGGGAGTAAGAACCGGGGAGCTGTTTTTT	CASSAAGVRTGELFF
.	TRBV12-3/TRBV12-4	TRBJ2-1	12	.	TGTGCCAGCAGGGAGGGGCGTGGGGAGCAGTTCTTC	CASREGRGEQFF
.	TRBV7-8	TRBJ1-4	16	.	TGTGCCAGCAGACTTACAGGGCTTGCAACTAATGAAAAACTGTTTTTT	CASRLTGLATNEKLFF
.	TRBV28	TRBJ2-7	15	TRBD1	TGTGCCAGCAGTGCCCTCAGGGACAGGGGTTTCGAGCAGTACTTC	CASSALRDRGFEQYF
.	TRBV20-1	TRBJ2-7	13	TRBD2	TGCAGTGCTAGTGCGGGAGGGCCGGGTGAGCAGTACTTC	CSASAGGPGEQYF
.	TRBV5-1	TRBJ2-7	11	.	TGCGCCAGCAGCTTGGAACGCGAGCAGTACTTC	CASSLEREQYF
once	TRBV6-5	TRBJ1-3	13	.	TGTGCCAGCATGGAGGTCTCTGGAAACACCATATATTTT	CASMEVSGNTIYF
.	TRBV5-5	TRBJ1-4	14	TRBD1	TGTGCCAGCAGCACCGGACAGGGATATGAAAAACTGTTTTTT	CASSTGQGYEKLFF
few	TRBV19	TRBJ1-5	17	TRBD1	TGTGCCAGTAGTGCGACAGGGGGCTCCTATAGCAATCAGCCCCAGCATTTT	CASSATGGSYSNQPQHF
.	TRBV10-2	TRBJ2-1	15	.	TGCGCCAGCAGTGATCCGCTTCGACCAACCAATGAGCAGTTCTTC	CASSDPLRPTNEQFF
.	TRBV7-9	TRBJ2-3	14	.	TGTGCCAGCAGCTTAGGGAGTGATCAGGGAACGCAGTATTTT	CASSLGSDQGTQYF
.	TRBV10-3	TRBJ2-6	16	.	TGTGCCATCAGTGATGAGGGGCCCTCTGGGGCCAACGTCCTGACTTTC	CAISDEGPSGANVLTF
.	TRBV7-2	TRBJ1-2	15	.	TGTGCCAGCAGCTTACACCTGGGGTCGAGCTATGGCTACACCTTC	CASSLHLGSSYGYTF
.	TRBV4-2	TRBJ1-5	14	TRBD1	TGTGCCAGCAGCCACGGACAGGACAATCAGCCCCAGCATTTT	CASSHGQDNQPQHF
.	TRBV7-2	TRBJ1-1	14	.	TGTGCCAGCAGCCCATTTAACAGGAACACTGAAGCTTTCTTT	CASSPFNRNTEAFF
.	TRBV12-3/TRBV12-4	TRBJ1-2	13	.	TGTGCCACCACTCTACAGTCCTTGGCTGGCTACACCTTC	CATTLQSLAGYTF
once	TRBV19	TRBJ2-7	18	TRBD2	TGTGCCAGTAGTATGGAGGGACTAGCATCCACCGCGATCTACGAGCAGTACTTC	CASSMEGLASTAIYEQYF
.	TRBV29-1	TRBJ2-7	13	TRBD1	TGCAGCGTTGAGGGACAGGGGGCCTACGAGCAGTACTTC	CSVEGQGAYEQYF
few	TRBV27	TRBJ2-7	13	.	TGTGCCAGCAGTTCGGGACCGGACTACGAGCAGTACTTC	CASSSGPDYEQYF
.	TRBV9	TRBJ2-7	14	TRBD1	TGTGCCAGCAGCGACGGGGACAGGGCTCGAGAGCAGTACTTC	CASSDGDRAREQYF
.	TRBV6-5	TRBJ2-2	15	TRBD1	TGTGCCAGCAGTCCGGACAGGGTCAACACCGGGGAGCTGTTTTTT	CASSPDRVNTGELFF
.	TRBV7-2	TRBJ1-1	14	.	TGTGCCAGCAGCGTCGGACAGCTGAACACTGAAGCTTTCTTT	CASSVGQLNTEAFF
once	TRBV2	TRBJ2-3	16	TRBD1	TGTGCCAGCAGTGATTCGGGGACAGCTATCACAGATACGCAGTATTTT	CASSDSGTAITDTQYF
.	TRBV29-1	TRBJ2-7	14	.	TGCAGCGTTGTTTCGGCCCTGGGTGTTTCCGAGCAGTACTTC	CSVVSALGVSEQYF
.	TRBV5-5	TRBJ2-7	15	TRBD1	TGTGCCAGCAGCTTGAGAGCGGGACAGGGTTACGAGCAGTACTTC	CASSLRAGQGYEQYF
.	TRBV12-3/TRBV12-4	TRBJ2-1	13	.	TGTGCCAGCAGCCTAAGCGGGCCCAATGAGCAGTTCTTC	CASSLSGPNEQFF
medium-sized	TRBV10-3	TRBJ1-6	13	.	TGTGCCATCAGTGATCAGGGTAACTCACCCCTCCACTTT	CAISDQGNSPLHF
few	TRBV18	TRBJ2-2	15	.	TGCACCAGCTCACTCTCCAGGATGAACACCGGGGAGCTGTTTTTT	CTSSLSRMNTGELFF
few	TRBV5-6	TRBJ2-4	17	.	TGTGCCAGCAGCTCTTCCGGGAGCCAGGGAGCCAAAAACATTCAGTACTTC	CASSSSGSQGAKNIQYF
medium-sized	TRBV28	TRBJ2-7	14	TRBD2	TGTGCCAGCAGTTCACTAGCGTCTGGGTCCGAGCAGTACTTC	CASSSLASGSEQYF
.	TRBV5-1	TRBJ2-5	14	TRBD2	TGCGCCAGCGGTATAGCGGGAGGTCAAGAGACCCAGTACTTC	CASGIAGGQETQYF
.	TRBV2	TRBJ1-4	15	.	TGTGCCAGCTCCCCCGAACAGATGATTAATGAAAAACTGTTTTTT	CASSPEQMINEKLFF
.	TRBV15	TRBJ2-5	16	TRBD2	TGTGCCACCAGCCGGATCTTAGCGGGAGGAGGAGGGACCCAGTACTTC	CATSRILAGGGGTQYF
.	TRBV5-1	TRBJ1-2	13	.	TGCGCCAGCAGCCCCTCGGGGAGGGAGTTGTACACCTTC	CASSPSGRELYTF
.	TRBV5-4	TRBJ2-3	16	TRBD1	TGTGCCAGCAGCCCTTTAGCAGGGGGCGCGACAGATACGCAGTATTTT	CASSPLAGGATDTQYF
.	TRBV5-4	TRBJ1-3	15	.	TGTGCCAGCAGCGAGGACTGGAGCTCTGGAAACACCATATATTTT	CASSEDWSSGNTIYF
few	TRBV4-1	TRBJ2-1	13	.	TGCGCCAGCAGAAGTACTAGAGGGAATGAGCAGTTCTTC	CASRSTRGNEQFF
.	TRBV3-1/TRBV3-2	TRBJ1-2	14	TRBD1	TGTGCCAGCAGCCAGCAGGGGGCGGGCTATGGCTACACCTTC	CASSQQGAGYGYTF
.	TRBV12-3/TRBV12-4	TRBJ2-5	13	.	TGTGCCAGCAGTTTAGGTACTCAAGAGACCCAGTACTTC	CASSLGTQETQYF
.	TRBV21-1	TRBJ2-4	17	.	TGTGCCAGCAGCAAAAAAACAGGGCTCCCCGTCAAAAACATTCAGTACTTC	CASSKKTGLPVKNIQYF
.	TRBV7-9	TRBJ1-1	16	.	TGTGCCAGCAGCTTACTATATAGGGTCCCATACACTGAAGCTTTCTTT	CASSLLYRVPYTEAFF
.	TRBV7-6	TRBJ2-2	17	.	TGTGCCAGCAGCTTAGATGGCGGGATCGCGAACACCGGGGAGCTGTTTTTT	CASSLDGGIANTGELFF
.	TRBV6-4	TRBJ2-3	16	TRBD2	TGTGCCAGCAGCCTACAAGGGACTAGGTTAACAGATACGCAGTATTTT	CASSLQGTRLTDTQYF
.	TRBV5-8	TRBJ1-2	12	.	TGTGCCAGCAGCCGAGGGTATCTTGGCTACACCTTC	CASSRGYLGYTF
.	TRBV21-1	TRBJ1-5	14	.	TGTGCCAGCAGCACCCGACAGGGTCGGCAGCCCCAGCATTTT	CASSTRQGRQPQHF